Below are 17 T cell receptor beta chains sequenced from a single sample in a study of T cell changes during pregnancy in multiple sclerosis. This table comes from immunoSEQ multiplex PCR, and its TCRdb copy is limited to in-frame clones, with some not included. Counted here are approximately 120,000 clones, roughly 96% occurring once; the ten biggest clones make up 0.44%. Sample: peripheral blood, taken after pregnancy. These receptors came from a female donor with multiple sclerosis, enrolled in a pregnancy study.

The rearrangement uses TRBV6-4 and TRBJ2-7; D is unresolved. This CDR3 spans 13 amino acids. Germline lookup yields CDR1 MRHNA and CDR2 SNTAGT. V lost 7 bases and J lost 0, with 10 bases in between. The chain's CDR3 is CASNAHSSYEQYF. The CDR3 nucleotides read TGTGCCAGCAACGCCCATAGCTCCTACGAGCAGTACTTC.

CDR3 in DNA: TGTGCCAGCAGGGATAAACTCGTGACAGGGGATTATCAGCCCCAGCATTTT. Translating gives CASRDKLVTGDYQPQHF. The chain links TRBV28 to TRBJ1-5; 8 nucleotides agree with TRBD1. The CDR3 runs 17 residues. V lost 6 bases to trimming and J lost 5 bases; unmatched junction nucleotides: 15. Germline assignment: CDR1 MDHEN and CDR2 SYDVKM.

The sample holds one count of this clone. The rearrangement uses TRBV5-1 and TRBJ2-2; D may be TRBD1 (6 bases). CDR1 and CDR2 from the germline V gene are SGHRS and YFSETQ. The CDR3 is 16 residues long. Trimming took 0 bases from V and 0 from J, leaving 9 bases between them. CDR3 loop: CASSLGAGANTGELFF. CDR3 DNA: TGCGCCAGCAGCTTGGGGGCAGGGGCGAACACCGGGGAGCTGTTTTTT.

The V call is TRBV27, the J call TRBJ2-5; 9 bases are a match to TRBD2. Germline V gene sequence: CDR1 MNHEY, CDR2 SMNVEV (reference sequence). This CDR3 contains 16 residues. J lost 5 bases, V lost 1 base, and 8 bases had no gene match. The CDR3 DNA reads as TGTGCCAGCAGTTTATATGCGGGAGGGCCCCGGGAGACCCAGTACTTC. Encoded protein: CASSLYAGGPRETQYF.

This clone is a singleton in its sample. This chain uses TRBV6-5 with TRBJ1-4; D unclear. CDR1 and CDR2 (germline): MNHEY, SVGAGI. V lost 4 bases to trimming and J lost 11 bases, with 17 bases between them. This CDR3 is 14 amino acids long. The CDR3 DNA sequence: TGTGCCAGCAGTTCCGCGGGTCCTAGAAACAAACTGTTTTTT. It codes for CASSSAGPRNKLFF.

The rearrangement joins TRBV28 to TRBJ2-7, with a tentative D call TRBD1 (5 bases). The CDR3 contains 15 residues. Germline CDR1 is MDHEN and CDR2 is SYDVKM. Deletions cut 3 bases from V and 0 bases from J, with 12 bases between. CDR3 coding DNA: TGTGCCAGCAGTTTTATTAGGGGTAGCTCCTACGAGCAGTACTTC. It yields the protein CASSFIRGSSYEQYF.

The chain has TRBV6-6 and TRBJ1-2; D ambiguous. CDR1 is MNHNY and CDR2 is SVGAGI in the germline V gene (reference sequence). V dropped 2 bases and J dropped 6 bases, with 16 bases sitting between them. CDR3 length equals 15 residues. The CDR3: CASSYGILTGDGYTF. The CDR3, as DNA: TGTGCCAGCAGTTACGGAATCCTGACTGGCGATGGCTACACCTTC.

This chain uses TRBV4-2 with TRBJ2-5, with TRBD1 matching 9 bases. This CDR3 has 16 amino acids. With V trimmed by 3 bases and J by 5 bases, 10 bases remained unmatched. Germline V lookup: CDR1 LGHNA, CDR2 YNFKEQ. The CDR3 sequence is CASSHPTTGGEETQYF. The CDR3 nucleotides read TGTGCCAGCAGCCACCCCACGACAGGGGGAGAGGAGACCCAGTACTTC.

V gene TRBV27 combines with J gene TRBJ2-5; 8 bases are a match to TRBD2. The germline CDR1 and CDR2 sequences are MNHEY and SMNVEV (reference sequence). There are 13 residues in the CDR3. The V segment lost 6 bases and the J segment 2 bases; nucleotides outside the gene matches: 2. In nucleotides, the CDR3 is TGTGCCAGCAGCGGGAGGGATCAAGAGACCCAGTACTTC. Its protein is CASSGRDQETQYF.

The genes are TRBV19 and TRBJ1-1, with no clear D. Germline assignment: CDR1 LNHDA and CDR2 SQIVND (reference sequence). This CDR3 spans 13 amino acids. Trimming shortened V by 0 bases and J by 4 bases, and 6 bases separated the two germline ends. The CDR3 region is CASSIDPRTEAFF. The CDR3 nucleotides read TGTGCCAGTAGTATAGATCCGCGCACTGAAGCTTTCTTT.

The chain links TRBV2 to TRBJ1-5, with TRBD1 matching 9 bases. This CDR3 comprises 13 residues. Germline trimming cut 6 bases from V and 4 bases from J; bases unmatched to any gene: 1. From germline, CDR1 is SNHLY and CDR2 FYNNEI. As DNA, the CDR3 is TGTGCCAGCAGGGGACAGGGTAATCAGCCCCAGCATTTT. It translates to CASRGQGNQPQHF.

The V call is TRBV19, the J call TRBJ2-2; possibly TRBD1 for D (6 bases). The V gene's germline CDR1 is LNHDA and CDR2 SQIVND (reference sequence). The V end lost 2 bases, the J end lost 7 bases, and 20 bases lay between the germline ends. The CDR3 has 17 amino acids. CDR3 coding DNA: TGTGCCAGTAGTATACCCCGTCCTACAGGGCCCGACGGGGAGCTGTTTTTT. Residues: CASSIPRPTGPDGELFF.

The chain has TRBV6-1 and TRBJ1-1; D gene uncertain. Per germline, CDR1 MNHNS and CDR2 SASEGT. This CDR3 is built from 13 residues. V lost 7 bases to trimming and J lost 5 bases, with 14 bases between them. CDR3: CASNSVVRTEAFF. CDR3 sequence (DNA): TGTGCCAGCAATTCCGTCGTGAGGACTGAAGCTTTCTTT.

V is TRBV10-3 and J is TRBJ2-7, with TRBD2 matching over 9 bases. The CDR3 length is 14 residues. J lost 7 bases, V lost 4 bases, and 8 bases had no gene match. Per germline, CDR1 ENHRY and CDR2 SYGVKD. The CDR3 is CAISGTSGSGEQYF. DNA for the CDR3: TGTGCCATCAGTGGTACTAGCGGGTCGGGAGAGCAGTACTTC.

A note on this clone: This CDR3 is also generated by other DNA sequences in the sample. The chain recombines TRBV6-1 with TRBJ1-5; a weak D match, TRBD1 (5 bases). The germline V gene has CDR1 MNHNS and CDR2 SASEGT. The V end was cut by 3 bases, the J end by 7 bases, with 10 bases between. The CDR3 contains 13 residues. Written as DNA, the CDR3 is TGTGCCAGCAGTGACAGGGTTGGGCAGCCCCAGCATTTT. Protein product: CASSDRVGQPQHF.

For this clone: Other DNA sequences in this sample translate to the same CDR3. The CDR3 is CASSSGGYGYTF. The CDR3 coding sequence is TGTGCCAGCAGTTCCGGGGGCTATGGCTACACCTTC. The chain joins TRBV28 to TRBJ1-2, with D possibly being TRBD1 (5 bases). This CDR3 spans 12 amino acids. V lost 4 bases and J 4 bases, leaving 7 bases between the germline ends. Germline values: CDR1 MDHEN, CDR2 SYDVKM.

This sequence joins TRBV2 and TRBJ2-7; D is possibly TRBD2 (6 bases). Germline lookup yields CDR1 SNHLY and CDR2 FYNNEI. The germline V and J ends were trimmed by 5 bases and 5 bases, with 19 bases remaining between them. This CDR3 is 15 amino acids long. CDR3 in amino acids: CASSHAQTSRDEQYF. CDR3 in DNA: TGTGCCAGCAGTCATGCCCAGACTAGTCGGGACGAGCAGTACTTC.